This T cell receptor (beta chain) was sequenced during a study of CD8+CD57+ T cells in acquired aplastic anemia. On the study more broadly: Sorted CD4+ and CD8+ cells gave an average of about 3 ug of DNA. Healthy donors had, on average, approximately 11 million reads for their CD4+ cells.

Genomic DNA constituted the template upon which TCR beta VDJ and CDR3 profiling was performed. From the reads, TCRdb called clonotypes with MiXCR, one entry per CDR3 protein. Among approximately 99,000 distinct CDR3 sequences listed, around 53% were seen once. This clonotype occurred a few times. CDR3 length: 12 residues. Germline CDR1 and CDR2: ENHRY and SYGVKD. Trimming shortened V by 8 bases and J by 0 bases, and 6 bases separated the two germline ends. The chain couples TRBV10-3 to TRBJ2-3; D gene uncertain. The specimen was sorted CD4+, CD8+, or CD8+CD57+ T cells (not recorded which) from PBMCs. This clonotype was obtained from a human donor in good health, serving as a control. This CDR3 reads CAIAQSTDTQYF. The DNA of the CDR3 is TGTGCCATCGCACAAAGCACAGATACGCAGTATTTT.